The present T cell receptor (beta chain) was sequenced within a study of coeliac disease. Points from the study as a whole: Of coeliac lamina propria samples, about 55% of the 18 held published gliadin-specific TRB sequences, versus 1 of 6 controls.

Sample share makes this clone medium-sized. Its target is not known. The protocol was immunoSEQ multiplex PCR, while the TCRdb copy is restricted to in-frame clones and leaves out a portion. The sample contains about 4,900 clones, more than 55% of which appear only once. The V end lost 4 bases, the J end lost 4 bases, and 8 bases lay between the germline ends. There are 12 residues in the CDR3. Germline-derived CDR1 and CDR2 are SEHNR and FQNEAQ (reference sequence). The sample comprised lymphocytes from the gut lamina propria. V is TRBV7-9 and J is TRBJ2-7; a possible D gene is TRBD1 (6 bases). The TCR sequence derives from a woman aged 40 to 50. CDR3 sequence (DNA): TGTGCCAGCAGCTACAGGGCTTACGAGCAGTACTTC. Amino acid sequence: CASSYRAYEQYF.